This TCR beta chain appears in the sequencing data of a study of control samples from healthy donors and cancer patients. Here immunoSEQ multiplex PCR was the method, and the copy in TCRdb shows in-frame clones only, minus some. Here the sample spans 22,000 or so clones, 88% being singletons. Germline-derived CDR1 and CDR2 are SGHTS and YDEGEE. Trimming took 0 bases from V and 0 from J, leaving 10 bases between them. The CDR3 extends over 15 amino acids. The TCR sequence derives from a woman aged 55-69 years with head and neck cancer. Sequencing input: PBMCs. V gene TRBV5-8 combines with J gene TRBJ2-7; D unclear. The DNA for the CDR3 is TGTGCCAGCAGCTTGGCCAGCCGGAGCTCCTACGAGCAGTACTTC. Translating gives CASSLASRSSYEQYF.